The sequence of this T cell receptor beta chain was determined in a study of regulatory T cells in long-lasting Graves disease. This clonotype was found many times. Time point noted: newly diagnosed GD, antithyroid drugs for less than 3 months. The TCR library was made from RNA that had been extracted from PBMCs in TRIzol. Guidelines of the American Thyroid Association were used to diagnose Graves' disease. CDR1 and CDR2 (germline): LGHDT, YNNKEL (reference sequence). V was clipped by 1 base and J by 3 bases; unmatched bases: 4. The CDR3 has 15 amino acids. Building the TCR beta libraries relied on iRepertoire HTBI primers, and CDR3 regions underwent Arm-PCR. TCRdb re-called the multiplex PCR reads with MiXCR, one entry per CDR3 protein. The sample consists of about 530,000 distinct CDR3 sequences, about 16% of them appearing once. This sample also appeared in a second study, on T cells in Graves' hyperthyroidism and ophthalmopathy. Per that paper: Exclusion followed for patients with uncontrolled infection, other autoimmune disease, pregnancy or lactation.

The chain combines TRBV3-1 with TRBJ2-7, with 9 bases identical to TRBD2. The TCR sequence derives from a woman aged 40-60 years with Graves disease. This specimen was peripheral blood mononuclear cells (PBMCs), taken at new diagnosis, from a patient treated with antithyroid drugs. The CDR3 here is CASSQVTSGFYEQYF. The DNA of the CDR3 is TGTGCCAGCAGCCAAGTAACTAGCGGGTTCTACGAGCAGTACTTC.